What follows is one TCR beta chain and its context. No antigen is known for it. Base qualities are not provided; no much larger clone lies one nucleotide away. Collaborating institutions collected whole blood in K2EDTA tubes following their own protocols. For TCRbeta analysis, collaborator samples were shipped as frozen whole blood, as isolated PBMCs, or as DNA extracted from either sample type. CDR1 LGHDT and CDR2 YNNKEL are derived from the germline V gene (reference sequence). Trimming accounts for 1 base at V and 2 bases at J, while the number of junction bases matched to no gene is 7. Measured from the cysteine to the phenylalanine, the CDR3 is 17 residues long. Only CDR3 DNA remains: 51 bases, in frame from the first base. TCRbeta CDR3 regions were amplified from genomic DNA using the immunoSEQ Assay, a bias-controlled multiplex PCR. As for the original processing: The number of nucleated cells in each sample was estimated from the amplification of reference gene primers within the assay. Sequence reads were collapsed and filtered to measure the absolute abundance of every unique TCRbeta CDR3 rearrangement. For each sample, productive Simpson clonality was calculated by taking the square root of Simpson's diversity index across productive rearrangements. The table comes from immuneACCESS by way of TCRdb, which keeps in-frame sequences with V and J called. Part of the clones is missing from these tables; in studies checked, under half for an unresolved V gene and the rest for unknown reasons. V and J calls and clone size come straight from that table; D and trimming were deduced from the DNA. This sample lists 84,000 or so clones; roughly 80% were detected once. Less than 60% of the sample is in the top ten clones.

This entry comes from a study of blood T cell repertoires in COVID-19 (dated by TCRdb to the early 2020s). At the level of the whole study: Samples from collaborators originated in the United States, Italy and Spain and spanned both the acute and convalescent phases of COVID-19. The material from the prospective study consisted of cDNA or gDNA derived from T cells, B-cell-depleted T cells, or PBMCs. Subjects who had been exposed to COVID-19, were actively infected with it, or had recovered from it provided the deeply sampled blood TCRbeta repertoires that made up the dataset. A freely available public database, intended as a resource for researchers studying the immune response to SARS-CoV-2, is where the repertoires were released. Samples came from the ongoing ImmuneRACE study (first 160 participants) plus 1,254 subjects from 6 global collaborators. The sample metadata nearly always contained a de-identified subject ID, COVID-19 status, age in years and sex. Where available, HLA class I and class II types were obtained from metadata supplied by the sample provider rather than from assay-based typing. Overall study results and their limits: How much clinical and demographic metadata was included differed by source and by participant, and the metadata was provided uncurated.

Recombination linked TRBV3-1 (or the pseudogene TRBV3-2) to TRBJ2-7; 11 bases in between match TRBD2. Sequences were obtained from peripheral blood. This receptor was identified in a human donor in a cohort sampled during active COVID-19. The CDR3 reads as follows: CASSQAPGLAGTYEQYF. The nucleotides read TGTGCCAGCAGCCAAGCCCCCGGACTAGCGGGTACCTACGAGCAGTACTTC.